A single sample gave rise to the 5 T cell receptor beta chains below, sequenced in a study of identical twins. TCRdb independently ran MiXCR on the 5' RACE reads; one entry per CDR3 protein. The data hold about 690,000 distinct CDR3 sequences, with roughly 20% observed a single time. The same sample was also used in a study of T cells expressing NK-cell markers.

Sequenced material: PBMCs. The source of these receptors is a young woman in good health.

This clonotype was seen more than once but under ten times. The gene calls are TRBV12-5 and TRBJ2-3, with a possible D match to TRBD1 (5 bases). The length of the CDR3 is 15 residues. Germline assignment: CDR1 LGHNT and CDR2 FRNRAP. V lost 2 bases and J lost 4, with 13 bases in between. The CDR3 sequence is CASGLRTQGADTQYF. The CDR3 nucleotides read TGTGCTAGTGGTTTGCGTACGCAGGGCGCAGATACGCAGTATTTT.

This rearrangement joins TRBV5-1 to TRBJ1-5; no firm D call. The germline gives CDR1 SGHRS, CDR2 YFSETQ. V was trimmed by 0 bases and J by 3 bases, leaving 7 bases between them. The CDR3 consists of 14 residues. The CDR3 spells CASSLDSPNQPQHF. As DNA, the CDR3 is TGCGCCAGCAGCTTGGACAGCCCCAATCAGCCCCAGCATTTT.

This clonotype was detected a few times. The chain is built from TRBV6-1 and TRBJ2-1; the D gene is possibly TRBD2 (6 bases). The V and J ends lost 5 bases and 2 bases respectively, with 10 bases between them. The CDR3 is 14 amino acids. CDR1 MNHNS and CDR2 SASEGT come from the germline V gene. CDR3 nucleotides: TGTGCCAGCAGTATGAGACTAGCCTACAATGAGCAGTTCTTC. Protein product: CASSMRLAYNEQFF.

In its sample, this clonotype was seen a few times. V gene TRBV4-3 combines with J gene TRBJ2-3; D remains unclear. Germline V gene lookup returns CDR1 LGHNA and CDR2 YSLEER. CDR3 size: 16 residues. V lost 4 bases and J 5 bases, leaving 19 bases between the germline ends. The CDR3 sequence: CASSPTFGPPRDTQYF. The CDR3 DNA is TGCGCCAGCAGCCCTACCTTCGGTCCACCCAGAGATACGCAGTATTTT.

V usage is TRBV20-1 and J usage is TRBJ2-1; D perhaps matches TRBD1 (6 bases). The germline gives CDR1 DFQATT, CDR2 SNEGSKA (reference sequence). The CDR3 extends over 16 amino acids. V was clipped by 3 bases and J by 0 bases, with 15 bases between them. In DNA form, the CDR3 reads TGCAGTGCTAGGGGGGCCTACGGTAGCTCCTACAATGAGCAGTTCTTC. This sequence encodes CSARGAYGSSYNEQFF.